This T cell receptor (beta chain) was found in a study of T cells in Graves' hyperthyroidism and ophthalmopathy. The CDR3 regions of TCR beta were amplified from RNA transcripts. The HTBI primer set served for first-round RT-PCR of the TCR CDR3. Via MiXCR, TCRdb re-called the multiplex PCR reads, giving one row per CDR3 protein. The sample gives around 300,000 distinct CDR3 sequences, approximately 16% of which show up once; over 25% is in the top ten. Clinical symptoms, serum thyroxine and TRAb, thyroid ultrasound and orbital computed tomography were used for the diagnoses. The blood sample dates from first hyperthyroidism diagnosis, preceding any ophthalmopathy symptoms. This clonotype was recorded many times. Its antigen is undetermined. The germline gives CDR1 SNHLY, CDR2 FYNNEI. Trimming took off 6 bases at V and 5 bases at J, with 8 bases between the two ends. This CDR3 comprises 12 residues. Study-level points and caveats: Most clonotypes expanded in the thyroid (above 0.001) were also present in blood.

Sequencing was done on a sample of blood. V usage is TRBV2 and J usage is TRBJ1-5; tentative D call: TRBD1 (6 bases). The clonotype originates from a woman aged 45-59 years with Graves' hyperthyroidism that later progressed to Graves' ophthalmopathy. The CDR3: CASSHRDQPQHF. CDR3 sequence (DNA): TGTGCCAGCAGCCACAGGGATCAGCCCCAGCATTTT.